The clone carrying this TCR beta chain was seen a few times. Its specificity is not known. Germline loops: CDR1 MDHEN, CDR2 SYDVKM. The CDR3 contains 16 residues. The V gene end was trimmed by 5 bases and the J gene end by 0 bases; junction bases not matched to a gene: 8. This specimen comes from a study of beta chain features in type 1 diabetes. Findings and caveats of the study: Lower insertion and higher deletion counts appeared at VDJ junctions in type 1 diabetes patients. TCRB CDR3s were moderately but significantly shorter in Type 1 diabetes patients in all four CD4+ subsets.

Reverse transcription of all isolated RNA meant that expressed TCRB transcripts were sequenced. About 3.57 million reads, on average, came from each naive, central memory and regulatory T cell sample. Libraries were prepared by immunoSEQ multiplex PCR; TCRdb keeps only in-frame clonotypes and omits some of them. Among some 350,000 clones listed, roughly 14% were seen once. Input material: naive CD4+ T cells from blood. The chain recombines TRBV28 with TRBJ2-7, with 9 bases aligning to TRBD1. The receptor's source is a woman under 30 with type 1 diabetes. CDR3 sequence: CASSRTGAVSSYEQYF. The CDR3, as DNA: TGTGCCAGCAGTCGGACAGGGGCGGTCAGCTCCTACGAGCAGTACTTC.